This record covers a single T cell receptor (beta chain). In the study's own analysis: Using reference gene primer amplification, nucleated cell counts were estimated. Using immunoSEQ multiplex PCR, the repertoire was profiled, and TCRdb retains in-frame clones only, with some absent. The V and J calls and clone size were taken over from that table, and D and trimming were inferred from the DNA. The table shows about 180,000 clones, with roughly 80% occurring only once. The sample originates from a study of blood T cell repertoires in COVID-19. Across the study: The samples span acute and convalescent COVID-19 from the United States, Italy and Spain.

Specimen: peripheral blood. This sequence originates from a woman in her 70s with acute or convalescent COVID-19.

CDR3: CASSSVGTVTDTQYF. The CDR3 nucleotides read TGTGCCAGCAGTTCAGTCGGGACAGTCACAGATACGCAGTATTTT. This sequence joins TRBV27 and TRBJ2-3; 7 bases are a match to TRBD1. This CDR3 spans 15 amino acids. The ends lost 4 bases at V and 2 bases at J; junction bases unmatched: 6. Germline CDR1 and CDR2: MNHEY and SMNVEV (reference sequence).